The 22 T cell receptor beta chains given below trace back to one sample, sequenced in a study of T cell responses to AZD1222 COVID-19 vaccine. Here immunoSEQ multiplex PCR was the method, and the copy in TCRdb shows in-frame clones only, minus some. The table includes some 200,000 clones, just over 90% detected once. Here the sequenced sample was peripheral blood, taken 28 days after the second AZD1222 dose. These receptor sequences come from an adult who received the AZD1222 COVID-19 vaccine.

This rearrangement joins TRBV19 to TRBJ2-1, with D maybe TRBD1 (6 bases). CDR1 is LNHDA, CDR2 SQIVND, per germline (reference sequence). Trimming removed 9 bases at V and 7 bases at J, with 16 bases between. There are 13 residues in the CDR3. The CDR3 sequence is CASQLTGTNEQFF. In DNA form, the CDR3 reads TGTGCCAGCCAGCTTACCGGGACAAATGAGCAGTTCTTC.

V gene TRBV7-2 combines with J gene TRBJ1-1, with unresolved D. Trimming removed 6 bases from V and 5 bases from J, with 16 bases in between. This CDR3 contains 14 residues. Germline V CDR1 and CDR2: SGHTA, FQGNSA. CDR3 coding DNA: TGTGCCAGCAGTCTCTCTACTTTGGGGACTGAAGCTTTCTTT. Protein product: CASSLSTLGTEAFF.

This rearrangement joins TRBV30 to TRBJ2-7, with 13 bases that match TRBD2. Germline V gene data show CDR1 as GTSNPN and CDR2 as SVGIG (reference sequence). With V trimmed by 3 bases and J by 2 bases, 4 bases remained unmatched. This CDR3 is built from 15 residues. The CDR3 is CAWSAGTSGTYEQYF. CDR3 in DNA: TGTGCCTGGAGCGCCGGGACTAGCGGGACCTACGAGCAGTACTTC.

The chain recombines TRBV5-1 with TRBJ1-1; D perhaps matches TRBD1 (6 bases). Trimming pared 7 bases from V and 4 bases from J, leaving 17 bases between. CDR1 is SGHRS and CDR2 is YFSETQ in the germline V gene. This CDR3 has 14 residues. DNA of the CDR3: TGCGCCAGCGGAGTACAGGGTGGAGGCACTGAAGCTTTCTTT. Protein sequence: CASGVQGGGTEAFF.

The chain recombines TRBV19 with TRBJ2-4; TRBD2 matches at 9 bases. After removal of 9 bases from V and 0 bases from J, the junction contained 18 bases not matched to a gene. Germline V gene data show CDR1 as LNHDA and CDR2 as SQIVND (reference sequence). The CDR3 is made up of 19 amino acids. The CDR3 loop is CASSSLLAGTSRAKNIQYF. Here the CDR3 DNA reads TGTGCCAGCAGCTCGTTACTAGCGGGTACCTCAAGAGCCAAAAACATTCAGTACTTC.

The rearrangement joins TRBV30 to TRBJ1-6; D perhaps matches TRBD1 (5 bases). CDR1 GTSNPN and CDR2 SVGIG come from the germline V gene (reference sequence). The CDR3 sequence is 15 residues long. V shed 0 bases and J shed 11 bases, with 17 bases lying between them. The DNA of the CDR3 is TGTGCCTGGAGTGTAACTGGGACTTGGGGCCCACCCCTCCACTTT. As protein: CAWSVTGTWGPPLHF. The variable domain in full, with the rest retrieved from reference TRBV30 and TRBJ1-6, is SQTIHQWPATLVQPVGSPLSLECTVEGTSNPNLYWYRQAAGRGLQLLFYSVGIGQISSEVPQNLSASRPQDRQFILSSKKLLLSDSGFYLCAWSVTGTWGPPLHFGNGTRLTVT.

Many counts were recorded for this clone. V gene TRBV7-9 combines with J gene TRBJ2-7; tentatively, D is TRBD1 or TRBD2 (6 bases each). CDR1 SEHNR and CDR2 FQNEAQ come from the germline V gene (reference sequence). This CDR3 comprises 12 residues. V lost 2 bases and J 12 bases, leaving 14 bases between the germline ends. The CDR3 coding sequence is TGTGCCAGCAGCTTACCCCCTGGGGGGCGGTACTTC. Translated: CASSLPPGGRYF.

This clone was seen a few times. This chain links TRBV6-5 with TRBJ2-7; 10 bases line up with TRBD2. The CDR3 totals 15 residues. Losses at the gene ends were 6 bases for V and 3 bases for J; bases not matched to a gene: 8. The germline gives CDR1 MNHEY, CDR2 SVGAGI. This CDR3 reads CASSGQREGRYEQYF. CDR3 nucleotides: TGTGCCAGCAGCGGGCAGCGGGAGGGCCGCTACGAGCAGTACTTC.

V is TRBV28 and J is TRBJ1-2; D gene ambiguous. The CDR3 has 15 residues. V shed 5 bases and J shed 8 bases, with 21 bases lying between them. The germline V gene encodes CDR1 MDHEN and CDR2 SYDVKM. CDR3 sequence (DNA): TGTGCCAGCAGTCCCGGTAGTAAGGGTATAGACGGCTACACCTTC. It codes for CASSPGSKGIDGYTF.

The chain carries TRBV10-1 and TRBJ1-2; tentative D call: TRBD1 (5 bases). In germline, CDR1 is WNHNN, CDR2 SYGVQD (reference sequence). Trimming removed 2 bases at V and 0 bases at J, with 19 bases between. The CDR3 consists of 18 residues. CDR3 bases: TGCGCCAGCAGTGAGCGATCGTCTGGGGGACTAGCTAACTATGGCTACACCTTC. Encoded protein: CASSERSSGGLANYGYTF.

The chain uses TRBV28 and TRBJ1-1; D is unclear. The CDR3 sequence is 11 residues long. V was trimmed by 7 bases and J by 7 bases, leaving 10 bases between them. Per the germline V gene, CDR1 is MDHEN and CDR2 is SYDVKM. The CDR3 sequence is CASTLSYEAFF. In DNA form, the CDR3 reads TGTGCCAGCACCCTATCGTATGAAGCTTTCTTT.

This clone has just one count. The V and J genes are TRBV11-2 and TRBJ1-2; 7 positions agree with TRBD1. The V gene's germline CDR1 is SGHAT and CDR2 FQNNGV. Trimming removed 3 bases from V and 5 bases from J; junction bases left unmatched: 9. This CDR3 is 15 amino acids long. DNA for the CDR3: TGTGCCAGCAGCTTCCGGACAGGTGGAGGGTATGGCTACACCTTC. Translating it yields CASSFRTGGGYGYTF. The full variable domain, with the rest looked up from reference TRBV11-2 and TRBJ1-2, is EAGVAQSPRYKIIEKRQSVAFWCNPISGHATLYWYQQILGQGPKLLIQFQNNGVVDDSQLPKDRFSAERLKGVDSTLKIQPAKLEDSAVYLCASSFRTGGGYGYTFGSGTRLTVV.

This clone was observed a single time. The junction differs from germline at one of its ends, possibly a read error. This rearrangement joins TRBV7-9 to TRBJ1-1, with D hard to call. CDR1 and CDR2 from the germline V gene are SEHNR and FQNEAQ (reference sequence). The CDR3 is 13 residues long. The CDR3 here is CASLPRAGSKIPF. CDR3 DNA sequence: TGTGCCAGCCTACCACGAGCGGGTTCAAAGATCCCCTTC.

This clone has only one observation. The chain links TRBV12-3 or TRBV12-4 to TRBJ1-1; no firm D call. The CDR3 is 12 amino acids. V gave up 2 bases and J gave up 7 bases, with 8 bases separating them. CDR3 bases: TGTGCCAGCAGTTTAAGGGAGGATGAAGCTTTCTTT. This translates into CASSLREDEAFF.

The chain recombines TRBV19 with TRBJ2-1, with TRBD2 matching 9 bases. The V and J ends lost 8 bases and 9 bases, in that order; junction bases with no gene match: 8. The length of the CDR3 is 13 residues. Germline CDR1 reads LNHDA; CDR2 reads SQIVND (reference sequence). CDR3 DNA sequence: TGTGCCAGTGGGGCGGGAGGGCGGAGTGAGCAGTTCTTC. Its translation is CASGAGGRSEQFF.

The V call is TRBV10-1, the J call TRBJ2-5, with 11 bases aligning to TRBD1. The CDR3 sequence is 18 residues long. CDR1 is WNHNN, CDR2 SYGVQD, per germline (reference sequence). The ends lost 0 bases at V and 2 bases at J; junction bases unmatched: 8. DNA for the CDR3: TGCGCCAGCAGTGAGTCCCCATCCGGGACAGGGGGACAAGAGACCCAGTACTTC. Translation gives CASSESPSGTGGQETQYF.

This clone was detected only once. The CDR3 sequence: CASTQWGTANEKLFF. For the CDR3, the DNA is TGTGCCAGCACCCAATGGGGGACGGCTAATGAAAAACTGTTTTTT. The chain links TRBV6-5 to TRBJ1-4; a possible D gene is TRBD1 (5 bases). Germline V gene sequence: CDR1 MNHEY, CDR2 SVGAGI. This CDR3 spans 15 amino acids. V lost 7 bases, J lost 3 bases, and 15 bases lay in between.

The chain has TRBV27 and TRBJ2-5; the D call may be TRBD1 or TRBD2 (5 bases each). Germline CDR1 is MNHEY and CDR2 is SMNVEV (reference sequence). Between the trimmed V and J ends, which lost 5 bases and 4 bases, there was a span of 14 bases. The CDR3 loop spans 14 amino acids. CDR3 residues: CASSRTQRGETQYF. The CDR3 nucleotides are TGTGCCAGCAGTCGGACTCAGAGGGGAGAGACCCAGTACTTC.

V usage is TRBV4-1 and J usage is TRBJ1-2; a weak D match, TRBD1 (6 bases). Trimming removed 0 bases from V and 8 bases from J, with 10 bases in between. The germline gives CDR1 MGHRA, CDR2 YSYEKL. The CDR3 length is 13 residues. DNA for the CDR3: TGCGCCAGCAGCCAAGAATACAGGGCCGGCTACACCTTC. This encodes CASSQEYRAGYTF.

The chain has TRBV30 and TRBJ1-2; weak D call: TRBD1 (5 bases). This CDR3 is 13 amino acids long. Germline V CDR1 and CDR2: GTSNPN, SVGIG (reference sequence). Trimming shortened V by 1 base and J by 6 bases, and 12 bases separated the two germline ends. The CDR3 nucleotides read TGTGCCTGGAGTGACCAGGGCGTTCATGGCTACACCTTC. Translated: CAWSDQGVHGYTF.

The chain combines TRBV18 with TRBJ2-7; D could derive from TRBD1 or TRBD2 (5 bases each). Trimming took off 3 bases at V and 9 bases at J, with 18 bases between the two ends. Germline CDR1 and CDR2: KGHSH and LQKENI. The CDR3 runs 14 residues. CDR3 sequence reads: CASSPGELVRGQYF. For the CDR3, the DNA is TGTGCCAGCTCACCCGGGGAATTGGTAAGGGGGCAGTACTTC.

The genes are TRBV11-2 and TRBJ1-6; D perhaps matches TRBD1 (6 bases). Trimming removed 1 base at V and 10 bases at J, with 17 bases between. Germline assignment: CDR1 SGHAT and CDR2 FQNNGV. CDR3 length equals 16 residues. The CDR3 reads CASSLGIYGGPSPLHF. CDR3 DNA: TGTGCCAGCAGCTTAGGGATATATGGGGGCCCCTCACCCCTCCACTTT.